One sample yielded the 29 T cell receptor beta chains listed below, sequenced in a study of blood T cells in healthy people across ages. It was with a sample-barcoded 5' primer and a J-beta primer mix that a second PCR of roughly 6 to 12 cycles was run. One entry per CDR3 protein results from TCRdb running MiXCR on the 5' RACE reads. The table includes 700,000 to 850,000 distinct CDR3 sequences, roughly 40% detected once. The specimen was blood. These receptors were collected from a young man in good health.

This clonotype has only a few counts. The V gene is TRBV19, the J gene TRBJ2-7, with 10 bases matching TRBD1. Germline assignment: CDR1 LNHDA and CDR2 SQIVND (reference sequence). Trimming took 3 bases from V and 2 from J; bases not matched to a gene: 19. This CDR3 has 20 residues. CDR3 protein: CASSMGAYNLPGQGPYEQYF. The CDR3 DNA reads TGTGCCAGTAGTATGGGAGCTTATAACTTGCCGGGACAGGGGCCCTACGAGCAGTACTTC.

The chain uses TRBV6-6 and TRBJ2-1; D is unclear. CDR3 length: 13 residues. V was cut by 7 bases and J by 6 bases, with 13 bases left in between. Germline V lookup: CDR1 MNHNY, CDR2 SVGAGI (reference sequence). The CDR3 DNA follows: TGTGCCAGCATTCCGGAGTGGGGCAATGAGCAGTTCTTC. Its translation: CASIPEWGNEQFF.

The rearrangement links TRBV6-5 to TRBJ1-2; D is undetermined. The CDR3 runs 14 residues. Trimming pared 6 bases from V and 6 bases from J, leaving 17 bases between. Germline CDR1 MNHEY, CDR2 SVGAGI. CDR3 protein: CASRYAHLSHGYTF. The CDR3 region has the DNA TGTGCCAGCAGGTACGCCCATCTAAGCCATGGCTACACCTTC.

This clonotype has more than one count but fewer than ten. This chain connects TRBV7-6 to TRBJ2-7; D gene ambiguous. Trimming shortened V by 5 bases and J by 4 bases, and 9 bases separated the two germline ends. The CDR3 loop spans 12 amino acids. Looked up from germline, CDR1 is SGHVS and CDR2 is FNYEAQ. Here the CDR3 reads CASSLGEYEQYF. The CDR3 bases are TGTGCCAGCAGCCTCGGAGAGTACGAGCAGTACTTC.

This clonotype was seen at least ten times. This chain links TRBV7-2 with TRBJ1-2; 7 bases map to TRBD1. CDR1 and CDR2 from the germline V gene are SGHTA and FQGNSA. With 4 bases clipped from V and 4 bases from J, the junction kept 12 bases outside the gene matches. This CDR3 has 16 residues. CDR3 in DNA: TGTGCCAGCAGCTCCCGGACAGGCCTTAGGCCCTATGGCTACACCTTC. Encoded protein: CASSSRTGLRPYGYTF.

CDR3 sequence: CAINNPGQGSTEAFF. The CDR3 coding sequence is TGTGCCATAAACAACCCGGGACAGGGGTCCACTGAAGCTTTCTTT. The gene calls are TRBV10-3 and TRBJ1-1; TRBD1 matches at 10 bases. Unmatched junction bases numbered 11, after V lost 9 bases and J lost 4 bases. The CDR3 length is 15 residues. Germline lookup yields CDR1 ENHRY and CDR2 SYGVKD.

This chain's CDR3 is CARAQNGYTF. The CDR3 DNA is TGTGCCAGGGCACAGAATGGCTACACCTTC. The rearrangement uses TRBV2 and TRBJ1-2; no clear D gene. Per germline, CDR1 SNHLY and CDR2 FYNNEI. The CDR3 runs 10 residues. V lost 9 bases and J 6 bases, leaving 8 bases between the germline ends.

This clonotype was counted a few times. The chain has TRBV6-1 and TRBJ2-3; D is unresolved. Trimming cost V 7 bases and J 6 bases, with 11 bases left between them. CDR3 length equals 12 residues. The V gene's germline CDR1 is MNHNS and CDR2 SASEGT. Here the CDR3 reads CASNGNSDTQYF. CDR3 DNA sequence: TGTGCCAGCAATGGGAACTCGGATACGCAGTATTTT.

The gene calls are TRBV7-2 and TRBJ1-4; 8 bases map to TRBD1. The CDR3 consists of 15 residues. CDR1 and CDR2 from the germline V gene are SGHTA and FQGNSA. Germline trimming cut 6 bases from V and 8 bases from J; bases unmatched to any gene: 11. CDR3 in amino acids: CASRDPDRGREKLFF. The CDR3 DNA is TGTGCCAGCAGAGACCCCGACAGGGGAAGGGAAAAACTGTTTTTT.

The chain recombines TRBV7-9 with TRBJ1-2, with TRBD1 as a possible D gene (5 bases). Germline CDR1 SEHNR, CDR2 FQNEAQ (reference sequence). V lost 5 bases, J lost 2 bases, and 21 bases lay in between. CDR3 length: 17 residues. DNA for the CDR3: TGTGCCAGCAGCAACCGGGACGCCTTCGAAAGAAACTATGGCTACACCTTC. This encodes CASSNRDAFERNYGYTF.

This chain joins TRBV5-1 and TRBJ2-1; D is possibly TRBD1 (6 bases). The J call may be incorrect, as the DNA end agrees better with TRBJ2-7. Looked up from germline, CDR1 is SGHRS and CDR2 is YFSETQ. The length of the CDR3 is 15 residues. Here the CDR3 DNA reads TGCGCCAGCAGCTCCGACAGGAGGACCTACAATGAGCAGTACTTC. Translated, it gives CASSSDRRTYNEQYF.

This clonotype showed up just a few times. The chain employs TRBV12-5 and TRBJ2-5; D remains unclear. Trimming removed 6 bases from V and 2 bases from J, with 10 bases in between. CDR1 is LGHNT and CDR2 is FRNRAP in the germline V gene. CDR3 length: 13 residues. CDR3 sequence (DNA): TGTGCTAGTGGCCTACTCAGACAAGAGACCCAGTACTTC. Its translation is CASGLLRQETQYF. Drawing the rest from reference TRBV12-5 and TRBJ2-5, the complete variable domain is DARVTQTPRHKVTEMGQEVTMRCQPILGHNTVFWYRQTMMQGLELLAYFRNRAPLDDSGMPKDRFSAEMPDATLATLKIQPSEPRDSAVYFCASGLLRQETQYFGPGTRLLVL.

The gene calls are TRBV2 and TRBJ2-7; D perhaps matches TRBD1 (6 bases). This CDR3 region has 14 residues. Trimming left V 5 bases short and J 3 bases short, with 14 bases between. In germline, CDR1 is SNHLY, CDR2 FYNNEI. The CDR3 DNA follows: TGTGCCAGCAGTTCGAAGAGGGGGAACTACGAGCAGTACTTC. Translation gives CASSSKRGNYEQYF.

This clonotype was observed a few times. DNA of the CDR3: TGTGCCAGCACCCTTCGTCGAGTCCCGAGTCAAGAGACCCAGTTCTTC. Its translation: CASTLRRVPSQETQFF. V gene TRBV3-1 combines with J gene TRBJ2-1, with D hard to call. Germline CDR1 reads LGHDT; CDR2 reads YNNKEL (reference sequence). Trimming took off 7 bases at V and 13 bases at J, with 29 bases between the two ends. The CDR3 loop spans 16 amino acids.

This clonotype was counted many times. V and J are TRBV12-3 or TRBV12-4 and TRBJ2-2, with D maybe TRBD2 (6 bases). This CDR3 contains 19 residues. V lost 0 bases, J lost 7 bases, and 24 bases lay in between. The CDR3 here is CASSLAQGLPERADGELFF. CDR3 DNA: TGTGCCAGCAGTTTAGCCCAGGGTCTTCCAGAGCGGGCGGACGGGGAGCTGTTTTTT.

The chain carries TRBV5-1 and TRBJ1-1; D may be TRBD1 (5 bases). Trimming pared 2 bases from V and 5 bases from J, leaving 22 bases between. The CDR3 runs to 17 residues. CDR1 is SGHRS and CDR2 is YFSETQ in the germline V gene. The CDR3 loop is CASSLTQWADRGTEAFF. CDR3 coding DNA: TGCGCCAGCAGCTTAACCCAGTGGGCGGACCGGGGGACTGAAGCTTTCTTT.

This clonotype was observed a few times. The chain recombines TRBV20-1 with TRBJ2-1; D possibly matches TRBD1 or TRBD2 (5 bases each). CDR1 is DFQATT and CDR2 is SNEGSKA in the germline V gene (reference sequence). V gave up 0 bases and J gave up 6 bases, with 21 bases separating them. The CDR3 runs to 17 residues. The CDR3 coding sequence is TGCAGTGCTAGAGATGGGACCGACTCGTGGGGGATCAATGAGCAGTTCTTC. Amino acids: CSARDGTDSWGINEQFF.

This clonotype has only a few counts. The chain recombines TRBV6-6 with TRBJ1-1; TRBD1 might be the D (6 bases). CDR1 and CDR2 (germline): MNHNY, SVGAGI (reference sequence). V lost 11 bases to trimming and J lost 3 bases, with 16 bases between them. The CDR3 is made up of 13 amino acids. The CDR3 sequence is CAGQTGRDTEAFF. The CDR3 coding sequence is TGTGCCGGCCAGACAGGTCGGGACACTGAAGCTTTCTTT.

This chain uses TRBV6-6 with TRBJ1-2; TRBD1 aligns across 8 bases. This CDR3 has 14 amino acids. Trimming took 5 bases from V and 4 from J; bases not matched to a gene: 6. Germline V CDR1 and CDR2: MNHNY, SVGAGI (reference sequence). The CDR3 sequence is CASSAPGGVYGYTF. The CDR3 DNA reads TGTGCCAGCAGTGCCCCAGGGGGCGTCTATGGCTACACCTTC.

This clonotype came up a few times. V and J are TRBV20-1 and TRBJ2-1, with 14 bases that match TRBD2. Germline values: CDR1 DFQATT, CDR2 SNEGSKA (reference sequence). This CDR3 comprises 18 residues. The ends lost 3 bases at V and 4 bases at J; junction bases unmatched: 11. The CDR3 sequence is CSARIGLAGGKRYNEQFF. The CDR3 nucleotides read TGCAGTGCTAGGATAGGACTAGCGGGGGGCAAAAGGTACAATGAGCAGTTCTTC.

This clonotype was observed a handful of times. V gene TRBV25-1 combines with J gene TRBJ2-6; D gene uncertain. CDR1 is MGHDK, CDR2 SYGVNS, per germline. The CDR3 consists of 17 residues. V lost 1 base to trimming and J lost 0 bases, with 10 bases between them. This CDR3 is CASSESIGSSGANVLTF. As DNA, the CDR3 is TGTGCCAGCAGTGAATCTATTGGAAGCTCTGGGGCCAACGTCCTGACTTTC.

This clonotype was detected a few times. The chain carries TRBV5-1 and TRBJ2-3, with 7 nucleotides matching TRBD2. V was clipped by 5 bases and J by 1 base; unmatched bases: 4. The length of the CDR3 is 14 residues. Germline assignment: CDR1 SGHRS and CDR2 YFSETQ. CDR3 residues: CASRVTSGTDTQYF. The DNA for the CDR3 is TGCGCCAGCAGGGTCACTAGCGGCACAGATACGCAGTATTTT.

CDR3 DNA: TGCAGTCCCGAAGCGGGGGGGTTCTCGGAGACCCAGTACTTC. This gives the protein CSPEAGGFSETQYF. The chain joins TRBV20-1 to TRBJ2-5; 10 nucleotides agree with TRBD2. Germline lookup yields CDR1 DFQATT and CDR2 SNEGSKA (reference sequence). V dropped 8 bases and J dropped 5; count of bases not matched to a gene: 11. The CDR3 covers 14 residues.

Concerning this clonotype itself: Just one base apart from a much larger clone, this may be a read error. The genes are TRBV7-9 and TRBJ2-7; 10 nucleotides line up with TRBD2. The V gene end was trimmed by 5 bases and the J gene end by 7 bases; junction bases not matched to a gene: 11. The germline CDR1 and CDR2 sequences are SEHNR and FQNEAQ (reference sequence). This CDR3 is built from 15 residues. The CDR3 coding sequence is TGTGCCAGCAGCCCACTAGCGGGGCCCTACAATGAGCAGTACTTC. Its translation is CASSPLAGPYNEQYF.

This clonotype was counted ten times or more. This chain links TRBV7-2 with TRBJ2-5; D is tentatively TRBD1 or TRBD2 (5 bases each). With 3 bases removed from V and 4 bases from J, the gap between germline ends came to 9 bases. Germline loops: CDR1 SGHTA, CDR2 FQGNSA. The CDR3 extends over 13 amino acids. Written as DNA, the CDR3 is TGTGCCAGCAGCTTTGGGACGGTAGAGACCCAGTACTTC. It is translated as CASSFGTVETQYF.

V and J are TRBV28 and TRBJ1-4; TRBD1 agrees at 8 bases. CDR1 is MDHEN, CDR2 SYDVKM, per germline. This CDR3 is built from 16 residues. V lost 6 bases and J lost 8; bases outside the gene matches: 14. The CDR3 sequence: CASRQSRGPREEKLFF. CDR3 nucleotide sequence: TGTGCCAGCAGACAGAGCAGGGGGCCCAGGGAAGAAAAACTGTTTTTT.

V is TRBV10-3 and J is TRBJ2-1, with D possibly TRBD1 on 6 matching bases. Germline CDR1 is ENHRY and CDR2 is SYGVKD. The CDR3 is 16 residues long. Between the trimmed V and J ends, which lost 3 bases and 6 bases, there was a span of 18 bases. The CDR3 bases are TGTGCCATCAGTGATCCCGCGGGCACAGGGTCCAATGAGCAGTTCTTC. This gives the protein CAISDPAGTGSNEQFF.

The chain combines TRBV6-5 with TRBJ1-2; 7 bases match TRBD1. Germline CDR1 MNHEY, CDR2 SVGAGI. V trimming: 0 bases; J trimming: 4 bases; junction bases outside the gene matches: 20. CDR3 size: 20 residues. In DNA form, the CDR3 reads TGTGCCAGCAGTTACTCGAGAGGTTGGAGGACAGGAAAAGGTCCCTATGGCTACACCTTC. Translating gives CASSYSRGWRTGKGPYGYTF.

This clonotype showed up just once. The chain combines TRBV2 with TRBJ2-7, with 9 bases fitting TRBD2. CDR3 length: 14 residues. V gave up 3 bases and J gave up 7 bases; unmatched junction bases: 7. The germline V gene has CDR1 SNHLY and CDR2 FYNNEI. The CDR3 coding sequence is TGTGCCAGCAGTGAGGATAGCGGGAGTCATGAGCAGTACTTC. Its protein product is CASSEDSGSHEQYF.